Presented here are 21 T cell receptor beta chains from one specimen sequenced in a study of regulatory T cells in long-lasting Graves disease. Documented time point: persistent/refractory GD, antithyroid drugs over 5 years with positive TRAb. Generation of the TCR library employed RNA extracted from PBMCs. Combining iRepertoire HTBI primers with Arm-PCR of CDR3 regions, the authors built TCR beta libraries. TCRdb independently ran MiXCR on the multiplex PCR reads; one entry per CDR3 protein. The repertoire holds roughly 300,000 distinct CDR3 sequences, with less than 20% as singletons. Sample: peripheral blood mononuclear cells (PBMCs), taken when the disease was refractory, from a patient treated with antithyroid drugs. These receptors were collected from a female donor with Graves disease.

V and J are TRBV30 and TRBJ2-7; no clear D. The V and J ends lost 2 bases and 0 bases respectively, with 2 bases between them. CDR1 GTSNPN and CDR2 SVGIG come from the germline V gene (reference sequence). The CDR3 consists of 11 residues. DNA for the CDR3: TGTGCCTGGAGTATCTCCTACGAGCAGTACTTC. Its translation: CAWSISYEQYF.

Many counts were recorded for this clonotype. V is TRBV9 and J is TRBJ1-5; D gene uncertain. CDR1 is SGDLS, CDR2 YYNGEE, per germline. The V end lost 0 bases, the J end lost 3 bases, and 10 bases lay between the germline ends. This CDR3 comprises 15 residues. For the CDR3, the DNA is TGTGCCAGCAGCGTAGCGGCCGGATTCAATCAGCCCCAGCATTTT. The encoded protein is CASSVAAGFNQPQHF.

This clonotype has just a few counts. Just one base apart from a much larger clone, this may be a read error. The J gene is TRBJ2-7, the V gene TRBV11-2, with D perhaps matching TRBD2 (6 bases). V was clipped by 5 bases and J by 2 bases, with 13 bases between them. The CDR3 runs 14 residues. Germline V gene sequence: CDR1 SGHAT, CDR2 FQNNGV. The chain's CDR3 is CASSLPAGPYEQYF. The CDR3 DNA is TGTGCCAGCAGCCTTCCAGCGGGCCCCTACGAGCAGTACTTC. Full variable domain (rest looked up from reference TRBV11-2 and TRBJ2-7): EAGVAQSPRYKIIEKRQSVAFWCNPISGHATLYWYQQILGQGPKLLIQFQNNGVVDDSQLPKDRFSAERLKGVDSTLKIQPAKLEDSAVYLCASSLPAGPYEQYFGPGTRLTVT.

This chain links TRBV19 with TRBJ1-1; 7 bases are a match to TRBD1. Germline V gene data show CDR1 as LNHDA and CDR2 as SQIVND (reference sequence). V dropped 5 bases and J dropped 1; count of bases not matched to a gene: 7. The CDR3 length is 15 residues. The CDR3 bases are TGTGCCAGTAGTTCCCCGACAGGGACGAACACTGAAGCTTTCTTT. Its protein product is CASSSPTGTNTEAFF.

This clonotype was counted ten times or more. This chain connects TRBV11-2 to TRBJ2-2, with 7 bases aligning to TRBD1. Germline V lookup: CDR1 SGHAT, CDR2 FQNNGV. Unmatched junction bases numbered 6, after V lost 5 bases and J lost 0 bases. The CDR3 covers 16 residues. The DNA for the CDR3 is TGTGCCAGCAGCCCCATCGGGACAGCGAACACCGGGGAGCTGTTTTTT. Protein: CASSPIGTANTGELFF.

This clonotype was recorded once. Just one base apart from a much larger clone, this may be a read error. In this CDR3 the conserved last residue, phenylalanine or tryptophan, is missing, so a read error is likely. The chain recombines TRBV27 with TRBJ1-5; 7 nucleotides align to TRBD1. The CDR3 totals 15 residues. From germline, CDR1 is MNHEY and CDR2 SMNVEV (reference sequence). The ends lost 2 bases at V and 2 bases at J; junction bases unmatched: 3. In DNA, the CDR3 is TGTGCCAGCAGTTTAAGTACAGGGGGCAATCAGCCCCAGCATGTT. This encodes CASSLSTGGNQPQHV.

The CDR3 nucleotides read TGCGCCAGCAGCTTGGACCTTTGGACAGGGGCCAGGGGAAAACTGTTTTTT. It is translated as CASSLDLWTGARGKLFF. The genes are TRBV5-1 and TRBJ1-4; 9 bases fit TRBD1. CDR3 length: 17 amino acids. V gave up 0 bases and J gave up 10 bases; unmatched junction bases: 13. Germline V gene sequence: CDR1 SGHRS, CDR2 YFSETQ.

A word on this clonotype: At one end, the junction sequence differs from germline, possibly due to a read error. The chain is built from TRBV20-1 and TRBJ1-2; 7 bases are a match to TRBD1. Per germline, CDR1 DFQATT and CDR2 SNEGSKA (reference sequence). The CDR3 covers 16 residues. CDR3 sequence reads: CSARDPTTGKVGGYTF. Here the CDR3 DNA reads TGCAGTGCTAGAGACCCAACGACAGGGAAGGTCGGTGGCTACACTTTC.

As regards this clonotype: A read error is possible here, since a much larger clone lies one base away. The V gene is TRBV7-8, the J gene TRBJ2-5, with 11 bases fitting TRBD1. Per the germline V gene, CDR1 is SGHVS and CDR2 is FQNEAQ. The CDR3 sequence is 17 residues long. The trim removed 8 bases at V and 9 bases at J, leaving 20 bases unmatched. CDR3 sequence (DNA): TGTGCCAGCGGTTCTCGAGGGGACAGGGGGGAACGGAAGGCCCAGTACTTC. Protein sequence: CASGSRGDRGERKAQYF.

Only a few counts were recorded for this clonotype. V usage is TRBV5-1 and J usage is TRBJ2-2; no firm D call. CDR1 is SGHRS, CDR2 YFSETQ, per germline. V lost 1 base to trimming and J lost 6 bases, with 7 bases between them. The CDR3 totals 13 residues. The CDR3 sequence: CASSLSRPGELFF. The CDR3 DNA reads as TGCGCCAGCAGCTTGTCTAGGCCCGGGGAGCTGTTTTTT. Full variable domain (rest looked up from reference TRBV5-1 and TRBJ2-2): KAGVTQTPRYLIKTRGQQVTLSCSPISGHRSVSWYQQTPGQGLQFLFEYFSETQRNKGNFPGRFSGRQFSNSRSEMNVSTLELGDSALYLCASSLSRPGELFFGEGSRLTVL.

This clonotype was observed at least ten times. V is TRBV27 and J is TRBJ1-1, with a weak D call TRBD1 (5 bases). V was cut by 10 bases and J by 1 base, with 13 bases left in between. Germline V gene sequence: CDR1 MNHEY, CDR2 SMNVEV (reference sequence). There are 13 residues in the CDR3. CDR3 DNA sequence: TGTGCCATCGGGAGGGGCAGGAACACTGAAGCTTTCTTT. Translating gives CAIGRGRNTEAFF.

This clonotype was picked up many times. The chain uses TRBV3-1 and TRBJ1-2; possible D gene TRBD1, 6 bases. Germline CDR1 is LGHDT and CDR2 is YNNKEL (reference sequence). The CDR3 sequence is 14 residues long. Trimming took 3 bases from V and 5 from J, leaving 13 bases between them. CDR3 loop: CASSHSRGSYGYTF. The CDR3 bases are TGTGCCAGCAGCCACAGCAGGGGCTCTTATGGCTACACCTTC.

This clonotype was seen more than once but under ten times. The genes are TRBV5-1 and TRBJ2-7; 7 bases fit TRBD2. V was pared by 4 bases and J by 6 bases, with 13 bases of the junction left unmatched. Germline V CDR1 and CDR2: SGHRS, YFSETQ. CDR3 size: 15 residues. The CDR3 sequence is CASSKVREDGGEQYF. CDR3 sequence (DNA): TGCGCCAGCAGCAAGGTACGGGAGGACGGTGGCGAGCAGTACTTC. The whole variable domain, filled in from reference TRBV5-1 and TRBJ2-7, reads KAGVTQTPRYLIKTRGQQVTLSCSPISGHRSVSWYQQTPGQGLQFLFEYFSETQRNKGNFPGRFSGRQFSNSRSEMNVSTLELGDSALYLCASSKVREDGGEQYFGPGTRLTVT.

This clonotype was seen many times. This sequence joins TRBV28 and TRBJ1-2, with 9 bases matching TRBD1. The J segment lost 5 bases and the V segment lost 5 bases, leaving 3 bases of the junction unmatched. The CDR3 runs 13 residues. From germline, CDR1 is MDHEN and CDR2 SYDVKM. The CDR3 here is CASSPTGGYGYTF. In nucleotides, the CDR3 is TGTGCCAGCAGTCCGACAGGGGGGTATGGCTACACCTTC.

This clonotype has a count of ten or more. The chain uses TRBV18 and TRBJ1-4; the D gene is possibly TRBD1 (6 bases). Germline V gene data show CDR1 as KGHSH and CDR2 as LQKENI. Trimming left V 1 base short and J 5 bases short, with 11 bases between. This CDR3 spans 15 amino acids. The DNA for the CDR3 is TGTGCCAGCTCACCACGGCAGGGGCTGAATGAAAAACTGTTTTTT. It translates to CASSPRQGLNEKLFF. Full variable domain (remainder filled in from reference TRBV18 and TRBJ1-4): NAGVMQNPRHLVRRRGQEARLRCSPMKGHSHVYWYRQLPEEGLKFMVYLQKENIIDESGMPKERFSAEFPKEGPSILRIQQVVRGDSAAYFCASSPRQGLNEKLFFGSGTQLSVL.

This clonotype was seen more than once but under ten times. The V gene is TRBV6-1, the J gene TRBJ2-6; D is unresolved. Per germline, CDR1 MNHNS and CDR2 SASEGT. The CDR3 length is 16 residues. Trimming stripped 7 bases from V and 0 bases from J, with 13 bases between. CDR3 sequence (DNA): TGTGCCAGCACCCTAGGTGTGGACTCTGGGGCCAACGTCCTGACTTTC. Amino acids: CASTLGVDSGANVLTF.

On this clonotype itself: A single base separates this from a much larger clone, so it may be a read error. The V gene is TRBV11-2, the J gene TRBJ1-4, with TRBD1 matching 7 bases. This CDR3 is built from 13 residues. Germline CDR1 reads SGHAT; CDR2 reads FQNNGV. The chain's CDR3 is CASGLKGAEKLFF. CDR3 nucleotides: TGTGCCAGCGGCTTAAAGGGGGCTGAAAAACTGTTTTTT.

The V and J genes are TRBV3-1 and TRBJ1-2; 9 bases match TRBD1. The CDR3 sequence is 16 residues long. Per the germline V gene, CDR1 is LGHDT and CDR2 is YNNKEL (reference sequence). Trimming cost V 2 bases and J 3 bases; bases outside gene matches: 7. The CDR3 DNA reads as TGTGCCAGCAGCCAATTCGAAACAGGGGGCCACTATGGCTACACCTTC. Translating gives CASSQFETGGHYGYTF.

This clonotype was recorded many times. Here the CDR3 reads CASSGVGASNQPQHF. In DNA, the CDR3 is TGTGCCAGCAGCGGGGTAGGGGCCAGCAATCAGCCCCAGCATTTT. The rearrangement links TRBV2 to TRBJ1-5; D is perhaps TRBD1 (5 bases). The germline V and J ends were trimmed by 6 bases and 1 base, with 13 bases remaining between them. Germline CDR1 SNHLY, CDR2 FYNNEI. This CDR3 comprises 15 residues.

This clonotype was seen more than once but under ten times. V usage is TRBV18 and J usage is TRBJ1-5; TRBD1 is a possible D gene (5 bases). The CDR3 has 13 residues. The germline CDR1 and CDR2 sequences are KGHSH and LQKENI. The V and J ends lost 3 bases and 4 bases respectively, with 7 bases between them. In nucleotides, the CDR3 is TGTGCCAGCTCACCTAAGGGGAATCAGCCCCAGCATTTT. This gives the protein CASSPKGNQPQHF. Full variable domain (rest looked up from reference TRBV18 and TRBJ1-5): NAGVMQNPRHLVRRRGQEARLRCSPMKGHSHVYWYRQLPEEGLKFMVYLQKENIIDESGMPKERFSAEFPKEGPSILRIQQVVRGDSAAYFCASSPKGNQPQHFGDGTRLSIL.

The chain is built from TRBV6-2 or TRBV6-3 and TRBJ1-1, with 10 bases fitting TRBD1. Germline CDR1 and CDR2: MNHEY and SVGEGT. V lost 7 bases to trimming and J lost 6 bases; unmatched junction nucleotides: 5. The CDR3 is 13 amino acids. CDR3: CASTVTGGSEAFF. DNA for the CDR3: TGTGCCAGCACGGTGACAGGGGGCTCTGAAGCTTTCTTT.